This T cell receptor beta chain was found in a study of cytomegalovirus exposure and HLA in healthy donors. Study conclusions and caveats: As a later analysis showed, a missense DCLRE1C variant was linked to trimming of TCR beta V- and J-genes. Presence/absence results assume similar sequencing depth per donor, which may not hold. Accounts indicate the classifier identified cytomegalovirus status with strong specificity and sensitivity. Most TCR sequences showed up rarely, but some public TCRs showed up in many donors.

CDR1 and CDR2 from the germline V gene are LGHNA and YSLEER. The length of the CDR3 is 15 residues. The ends were cut back, 0 bases at V and 1 base at J, with 9 bases in the middle. This clone was recorded a few times. The antigen is undetermined. Use of 60 Vbeta and 13 Jbeta primers characterized the PCR. The data were produced by immunoSEQ multiplex PCR, yet TCRdb's version contains in-frame clones alone and is incomplete. The sample has roughly 180,000 clones; about 80% are singletons. This TCR came from a woman aged 55 to 70 in good health and CMV-seropositive. The sample was PBMCs. The rearrangement joins TRBV4-3 to TRBJ1-2, with D possibly matching TRBD1 (6 bases). The CDR3 coding sequence is TGCGCCAGCAGCCAAGAAACAGGGAATAACTATGGCTACACCTTC. This gives the protein CASSQETGNNYGYTF.